The 6 T cell receptor beta chains given below trace back to one sample, sequenced in a study of regulatory T cells in long-lasting Graves disease (dated by TCRdb to the early 2020s). The sample's time point, from its label and the paper: persistent/refractory GD, antithyroid drugs over 5 years with positive TRAb. For both TCR sequencing and RNA sequencing, RNA was extracted from PBMCs using TRIzol. The library was generated by multiplex PCR. The instrument given in TCRdb is Illumina HiSeq 4000. CDR3 regions were amplified by Arm-PCR with iRepertoire HTBI primers to construct TCR beta libraries. The public reads were run again by TCRdb, first through fastp at Q25 and then through MiXCR, and only productive beta chains were kept. Entries are consolidated by CDR3 protein sequence, retaining the most common genes and DNA. The sample table shows around 500,000 distinct CDR3 sequences, and less than 25% are seen once. 7.8% of the sample rests with the top ten.

Sequencing used peripheral blood mononuclear cells (PBMCs), obtained when the disease was refractory, from a patient treated with antithyroid drugs. The origin of the receptors is a female donor with Graves disease.

This chain links TRBV2 with TRBJ2-3; possible D gene TRBD1, 5 bases. The germline CDR1 and CDR2 sequences are SNHLY and FYNNEI. The length of the CDR3 is 14 residues. With 9 bases removed from V and 0 bases from J, the gap between germline ends came to 13 bases. The CDR3 is CASRTTISTDTQYF. DNA of the CDR3: TGTGCCAGTAGGACAACCATTAGCACAGATACGCAGTATTTT.

Ten or more counts support this clonotype. V gene TRBV29-1 combines with J gene TRBJ1-2, with no clear D. Germline V gene lookup returns CDR1 SQVTM and CDR2 ANQGSEA. Deletions cut 3 bases from V and 4 bases from J, with 12 bases between. The CDR3 is made up of 13 amino acids. The CDR3 DNA reads TGCAGCGTTGATAAAGGTTTATTCTATGGCTACACCTTC. Translation gives CSVDKGLFYGYTF.

In its sample, this clonotype was seen many times. The chain carries TRBV7-9 and TRBJ1-2, with a weak D call TRBD1 (5 bases). The CDR3 covers 11 residues. Trimming removed 5 bases from V and 8 bases from J, with 9 bases in between. Germline V gene lookup returns CDR1 SEHNR and CDR2 FQNEAQ (reference sequence). CDR3 sequence: CASSRGQGYTF. The CDR3 region has the DNA TGTGCCAGCAGCCGCGGACAAGGCTACACCTTC.

This chain connects TRBV4-1 to TRBJ2-7; D remains unclear. This CDR3 has 13 residues. The V and J ends lost 3 bases and 5 bases respectively, with 11 bases between them. CDR1 MGHRA and CDR2 YSYEKL come from the germline V gene. The CDR3: CASSQDPSDEQYF. In DNA, the CDR3 is TGCGCCAGCAGCCAGGACCCTTCGGACGAGCAGTACTTC.

This chain uses TRBV10-3 with TRBJ1-1; D remains unclear. CDR1 is ENHRY, CDR2 SYGVKD, per germline. V shed 0 bases and J shed 6 bases, with 8 bases lying between them. This CDR3 has 13 residues. This chain's CDR3 is CAISESMYAEAFF. The CDR3 DNA reads TGTGCCATCAGTGAGTCGATGTATGCTGAAGCTTTCTTT.

The chain couples TRBV15 to TRBJ2-7; either TRBD1 or TRBD2 may fit D (5 bases each). The CDR3 spans 13 residues. Trimming cost V 5 bases and J 0 bases, with 8 bases left between them. CDR1 and CDR2 (germline): LNHNV, YYDKDF (reference sequence). DNA of the CDR3: TGTGCCACCAGCCACGGGGCCTCCTACGAGCAGTACTTC. Its translation: CATSHGASYEQYF.